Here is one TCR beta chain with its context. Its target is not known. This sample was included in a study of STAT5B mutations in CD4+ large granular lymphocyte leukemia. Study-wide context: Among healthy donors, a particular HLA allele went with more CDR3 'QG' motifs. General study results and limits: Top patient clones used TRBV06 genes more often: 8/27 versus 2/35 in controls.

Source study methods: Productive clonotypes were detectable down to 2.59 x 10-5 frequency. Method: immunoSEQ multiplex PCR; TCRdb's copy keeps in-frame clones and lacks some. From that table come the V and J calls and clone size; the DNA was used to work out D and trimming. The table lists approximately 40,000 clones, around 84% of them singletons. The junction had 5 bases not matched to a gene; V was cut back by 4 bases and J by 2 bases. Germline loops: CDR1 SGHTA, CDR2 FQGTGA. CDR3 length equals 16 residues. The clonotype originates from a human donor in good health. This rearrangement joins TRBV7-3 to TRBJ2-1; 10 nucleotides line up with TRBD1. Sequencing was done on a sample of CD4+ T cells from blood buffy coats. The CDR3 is CASSSLGQGTYNEQFF. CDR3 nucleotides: TGTGCCAGCAGCTCCCTGGGACAGGGGACCTACAATGAGCAGTTCTTC.